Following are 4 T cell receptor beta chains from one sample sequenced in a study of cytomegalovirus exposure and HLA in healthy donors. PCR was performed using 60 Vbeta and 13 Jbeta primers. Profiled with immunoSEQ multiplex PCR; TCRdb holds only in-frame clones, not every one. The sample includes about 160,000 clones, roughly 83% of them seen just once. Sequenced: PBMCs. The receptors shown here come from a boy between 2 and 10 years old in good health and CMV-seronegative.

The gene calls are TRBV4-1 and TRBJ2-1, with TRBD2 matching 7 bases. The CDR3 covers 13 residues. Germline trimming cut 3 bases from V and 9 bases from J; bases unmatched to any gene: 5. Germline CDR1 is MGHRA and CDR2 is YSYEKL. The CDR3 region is CASSHVIAGEQFF. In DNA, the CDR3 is TGCGCCAGCAGCCACGTGATAGCGGGTGAGCAGTTCTTC.

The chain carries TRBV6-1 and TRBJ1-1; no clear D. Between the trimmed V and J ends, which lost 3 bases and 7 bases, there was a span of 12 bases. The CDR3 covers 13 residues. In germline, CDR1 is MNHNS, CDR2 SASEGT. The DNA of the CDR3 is TGTGCCAGCAGTGAGAGCCCCCGGGGTGAAGCTTTCTTT. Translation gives CASSESPRGEAFF.

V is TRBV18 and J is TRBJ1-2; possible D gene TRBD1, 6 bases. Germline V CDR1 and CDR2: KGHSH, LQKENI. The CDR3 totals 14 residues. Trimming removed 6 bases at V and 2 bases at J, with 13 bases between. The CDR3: CASSQGHRNYGYTF. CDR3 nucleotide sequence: TGTGCCAGCTCCCAGGGACACAGGAACTATGGCTACACCTTC.

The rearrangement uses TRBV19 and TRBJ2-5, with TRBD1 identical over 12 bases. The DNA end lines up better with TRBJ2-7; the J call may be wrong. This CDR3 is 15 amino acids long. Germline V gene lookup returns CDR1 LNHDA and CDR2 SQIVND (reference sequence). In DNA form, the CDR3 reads TGTGCCAGTAGTAGATTGGGGACAGGGGGCGACGAGCAGTACTTC. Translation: CASSRLGTGGDEQYF.